The rows below give T cell receptor beta chains drawn from one sample of a study of blood T cell repertoires in COVID-19. Data came from immunoSEQ multiplex PCR; TCRdb stores just in-frame clones and leaves some out. The profile shows 150,000 to 170,000 clones, roughly 83% of them singletons. The sample consisted of peripheral blood. The receptors were gathered from a woman aged 55 to 70 with COVID-19, enrolled during active disease. Both conserved end residues are part of each CDR3. A D gene is named only where the DNA matches it firmly. Clone size is not always given. Where it is, it says once, few, many or a class for expanded clones.

j_call v_call clone_size d_call cdr3_aa cdr3_nt
TRBJ1-1 TRBV4-1 - TRBD1 CASSQVDRGTEAFF TGCGCCAGCAGCCAAGTAGACAGGGGTACTGAAGCTTTCTTT
TRBJ2-3 TRBV10-1 - TRBD1 CASSNPGTGVTDTQYF TGCGCCAGCAGTAATCCCGGGACAGGGGTCACAGATACGCAGTATTTT
TRBJ2-3 TRBV24-1 - TRBD1 CATSDLGQGVTDTQYF TGTGCCACCAGTGACCTGGGACAGGGGGTCACAGATACGCAGTATTTT
TRBJ2-1 TRBV19 - - CASSIRTGTYNEQFF TGTGCCAGTAGTATAAGGACGGGGACTTACAATGAGCAGTTCTTC
TRBJ1-1 TRBV19 once - CASRGQLNTEAFF TGTGCCAGTAGAGGACAGCTGAACACTGAAGCTTTCTTT
TRBJ2-5 TRBV6-6 few - CASSYSETQYF TGTGCCAGCAGTTATTCGGAGACCCAGTACTTC
TRBJ2-1 TRBV6-1 - TRBD1 CASSEARQGPYNEQFF TGTGCCAGCAGTGAAGCGCGACAGGGACCCTACAATGAGCAGTTCTTC
TRBJ2-2 TRBV19 - TRBD1 CASSIRTGVDTGELFF TGTGCCAGTAGTATCCGGACAGGGGTGGACACCGGGGAGCTGTTTTTT
TRBJ2-3 TRBV5-1 - - CASSLERDFLTDTQYF TGCGCCAGCAGCCTGGAGAGGGACTTTCTTACAGATACGCAGTATTTT
TRBJ1-3 TRBV6-6 - - CASSPMSGFAGNTIYF TGTGCCAGCAGTCCTATGTCCGGGTTCGCTGGAAACACCATATATTTT
TRBJ2-3 TRBV24-1 - TRBD2 CATSDPGLAAQYF TGTGCCACCAGTGACCCTGGACTAGCGGCGCAGTATTTT
TRBJ1-1 TRBV12-5 few - CASGLWGLNTEAFF TGTGCTAGTGGTTTGTGGGGGCTAAACACTGAAGCTTTCTTT
TRBJ1-5 TRBV3-1/TRBV3-2 few TRBD1 CASSPTGGRSQPQHF TGTGCCAGCAGCCCGACAGGGGGCAGATCTCAGCCCCAGCATTTT
TRBJ1-2 TRBV7-9 - - CASSFSGTPGGYTF TGTGCCAGCAGCTTCTCCGGGACACCGGGGGGCTACACCTTC
TRBJ1-1 TRBV6-5 - - CASSYSTGLGTEAFF TGTGCCAGCAGTTACTCGACGGGGTTGGGCACTGAAGCTTTCTTT
TRBJ2-5 TRBV2 - TRBD1 CASSEHRGRRETQYF TGTGCCAGCAGTGAACACAGGGGGCGCCGAGAGACCCAGTACTTC
TRBJ2-1 TRBV5-1 - TRBD1 CASRDREYNEQFF TGCGCCAGCAGGGACAGGGAATACAATGAGCAGTTCTTC
TRBJ1-3 TRBV5-1 few - CASSDSGGAGNTIYF TGCGCCAGCAGCGACAGCGGGGGGGCTGGAAACACCATATATTTT
TRBJ1-3 TRBV27 once - CASSLSSGGAPGNTIYF TGTGCCAGCAGTTTATCGTCGGGGGGCGCACCTGGAAACACCATATATTTT
TRBJ2-5 TRBV6-5 - TRBD2 CASSQGLAEETQYF TGTGCCAGCAGTCAGGGACTAGCGGAGGAGACCCAGTACTTC
TRBJ1-1 TRBV24-1 - - CATSDPGTREAFF TGTGCCACCAGTGACCCGGGGACACGGGAAGCTTTCTTT
TRBJ1-1 TRBV5-1 - - CASSLRWGRTEAFF TGCGCCAGCAGCTTGAGGTGGGGGCGGACTGAAGCTTTCTTT
TRBJ1-1 TRBV12-3/TRBV12-4 - - CASSSPGRGAFF TGTGCCAGCAGTTCCCCGGGCAGGGGAGCTTTCTTT
TRBJ1-6 TRBV2 - - CASLGGTNSPLHF TGTGCCAGCCTGGGGGGAACCAATTCACCCCTCCACTTT
TRBJ1-3 TRBV21-1 - - CASSKKNPGGSGNTIYF TGTGCCAGCAGCAAAAAGAACCCGGGAGGATCTGGAAACACCATATATTTT
TRBJ2-2 TRBV21-1 - - CASSKLDRCATGELFF TGTGCCAGCAGCAAACTAGACAGATGCGCCACCGGGGAGCTGTTTTTT
TRBJ1-2 TRBV7-2 - TRBD1 CASSFQGAYDGYTF TGTGCCAGCAGCTTCCAGGGGGCTTACGATGGCTACACCTTC
TRBJ1-2 TRBV7-8 - - CASSEKQGLYYGYTF TGTGCCAGCAGCGAAAAGCAGGGACTCTACTATGGCTACACCTTC
TRBJ1-2 TRBV19 - - CASGWQGNYGYTF TGTGCCAGTGGGTGGCAGGGCAACTATGGCTACACCTTC
TRBJ2-5 TRBV5-1 - - CASSTGNQETQYF TGCGCCAGCAGTACAGGGAACCAAGAGACCCAGTACTTC
TRBJ1-1 TRBV6-5 - - CASRMGGENTEAFF TGTGCCAGCAGAATGGGGGGAGAGAACACTGAAGCTTTCTTT
TRBJ2-3 TRBV6-5 - TRBD2 CASSLAGGPDTQYF TGTGCCAGCAGTTTAGCGGGGGGTCCAGATACGCAGTATTTT
TRBJ1-5 TRBV19 few TRBD1 CASSQGQGGQPQHF TGTGCCAGTAGTCAAGGACAGGGTGGTCAGCCCCAGCATTTT
TRBJ1-6 TRBV19 - - CASSIGAGETPYSPLHF TGTGCCAGTAGTATTGGGGCGGGGGAAACCCCATATTCACCCCTCCACTTT
TRBJ1-2 TRBV30 - - CAWSGGGPRGYTF TGTGCCTGGAGTGGGGGAGGGCCTCGGGGCTACACCTTC
TRBJ2-1 TRBV7-2 - TRBD2 CASSLGTSLRNEQFF TGTGCCAGCAGCTTAGGGACTAGTCTTCGGAATGAGCAGTTCTTC
TRBJ2-3 TRBV7-3 - - CASTETGSRTDTQYF TGTGCCAGCACCGAAACAGGGTCGAGAACAGATACGCAGTATTTT
TRBJ1-4 TRBV3-1/TRBV3-2 once - CASSPLGVEKLFF TGTGCCAGCAGCCCCCTAGGGGTTGAAAAACTGTTTTTT
TRBJ1-6 TRBV2 - TRBD1 CASRMDRVKNSPLHF TGTGCCAGCAGGATGGACAGGGTAAAGAATTCACCCCTCCACTTT
TRBJ1-2 TRBV3-1/TRBV3-2 - - CASSQGRTDYGYTF TGTGCCAGCAGCCAAGGTAGGACAGACTATGGCTACACCTTC
TRBJ1-6 TRBV30 - TRBD1 CAWSFPGTGNSPLHF TGTGCCTGGAGTTTTCCCGGGACAGGGAATTCACCCCTCCACTTT
TRBJ1-5 TRBV5-1 - TRBD1 CASSLGGQGANQPQHF TGCGCCAGCAGCTTGGGGGGACAGGGCGCAAATCAGCCCCAGCATTTT
TRBJ1-3 TRBV2 - - CASRSGGASGNTIYF TGTGCCAGCAGGTCCGGAGGGGCCTCTGGAAACACCATATATTTT
TRBJ1-1 TRBV19 - - CASITRGSDTEAFF TGTGCCAGTATCACTCGGGGTAGTGACACTGAAGCTTTCTTT
TRBJ1-1 TRBV19 - TRBD1 CASIDRGLNTEAFF TGTGCCAGTATAGACAGGGGTCTTAACACTGAAGCTTTCTTT
TRBJ1-6 TRBV4-1 - - CASSQDGLQSSYNSPLHF TGCGCCAGCAGCCAAGATGGGCTCCAGAGCTCCTATAATTCACCCCTCCACTTT
TRBJ2-1 TRBV5-1 - - CASSLLKQWNEQFF TGCGCCAGCAGCTTGCTAAAACAGTGGAATGAGCAGTTCTTC
TRBJ1-6 TRBV18 - TRBD1 CASSLRTGGVYSPLHF TGTGCCAGCTCACTCAGGACAGGGGGGGTATATTCACCCCTCCACTTT
TRBJ2-1 TRBV5-1 - - CASSFSGDSYNEQFF TGCGCCAGCAGCTTTAGCGGAGACTCCTACAATGAGCAGTTCTTC
TRBJ1-6 TRBV6-5 - TRBD1 CASRDRRNSPLHF TGTGCCAGCCGGGACAGGCGGAATTCACCCCTCCACTTT
TRBJ2-7 TRBV4-2 - TRBD1 CASSQERDSDYEQYF TGTGCCAGCAGCCAAGAAAGGGACAGTGACTACGAGCAGTACTTC
TRBJ1-4 TRBV29-1 - TRBD1 CSVQGADEKLFF TGCAGCGTACAGGGGGCAGACGAAAAACTGTTTTTT
TRBJ1-1 TRBV5-1 once - CASRLQENTEAFF TGCGCCAGCAGGCTTCAGGAGAACACTGAAGCTTTCTTT